A selection of T cell receptor beta chains follows, all from one sample in a study of identical twins. TCRdb redid the calling of the 5' RACE reads with MiXCR, one entry per CDR3 protein. The sample shows 1.5 million or so distinct CDR3 sequences, roughly 35% of them seen only once. Sequenced: cord blood. The receptors stem from a newborn girl in good health. Both conserved end residues are part of each CDR3. D genes are given only for firm matches. Only part of the rows carry a size: once, few, many, or a class if the clone is expanded.

D: .; size: .; V: TRBV29-1; J: TRBJ1-1; CDR3: CSVGAGTPEAFF; DNA: TGCAGCGTTGGGGCAGGGACCCCTGAAGCTTTCTTT
D: TRBD1; size: .; V: TRBV2; J: TRBJ1-2; CDR3: CASPKGRDRGENGYTF; DNA: TGTGCCAGCCCCAAAGGGCGTGACAGGGGAGAGAATGGCTACACCTTC
D: .; size: .; V: TRBV20-1; J: TRBJ1-5; CDR3: CSASGGASNQPQHF; DNA: TGCAGTGCTAGCGGGGGGGCTTCTAATCAGCCCCAGCATTTT
D: TRBD1; size: many; V: TRBV12-3/TRBV12-4; J: TRBJ1-2; CDR3: CASSHSGTVYGYTF; DNA: TGTGCCAGCAGTCACTCCGGGACAGTCTATGGCTACACCTTC
D: .; size: few; V: TRBV14; J: TRBJ1-2; CDR3: CASSQGSREETNYGYTF; DNA: TGTGCCAGCAGCCAAGGTTCAAGGGAGGAGACTAACTATGGCTACACCTTC
D: .; size: few; V: TRBV5-1; J: TRBJ2-7; CDR3: CASSLGDAFSEQYF; DNA: TGCGCCAGCAGCCTCGGGGACGCGTTCTCCGAGCAGTACTTC
D: .; size: few; V: TRBV4-1; J: TRBJ1-1; CDR3: CASSPWEGLTTEAFF; DNA: TGCGCCAGCAGCCCGTGGGAGGGGTTGACCACTGAAGCTTTCTTT
D: TRBD1; size: .; V: TRBV12-3/TRBV12-4; J: TRBJ1-2; CDR3: CASSVRDSVLYGYTF; DNA: TGTGCCAGCAGTGTCCGGGACAGCGTTCTCTATGGCTACACCTTC
D: TRBD2; size: .; V: TRBV20-1; J: TRBJ2-1; CDR3: CSARMGLAGPSAYNEQFF; DNA: TGCAGTGCTAGAATGGGACTAGCGGGGCCCAGCGCCTACAATGAGCAGTTCTTC
D: TRBD1; size: .; V: TRBV4-2; J: TRBJ1-2; CDR3: CASSRATGGGNYGYTF; DNA: TGTGCCAGCAGCCGAGCTACAGGGGGCGGTAACTATGGCTACACCTTC
D: .; size: few; V: TRBV6-6; J: TRBJ1-4; CDR3: CASRTAGEKLFF; DNA: TGTGCCAGCCGGACGGCTGGGGAAAAACTGTTTTTT
D: TRBD2; size: .; V: TRBV7-2; J: TRBJ2-7; CDR3: CASSFLAGGHSSAGYEQYF; DNA: TGTGCCAGCAGCTTCCTAGCGGGGGGCCACTCTTCAGCGGGCTACGAGCAGTACTTC
D: TRBD2; size: .; V: TRBV20-1; J: TRBJ2-3; CDR3: CSARPGTSITDTQYF; DNA: TGCAGTGCTAGACCCGGGACTAGCATCACAGATACGCAGTATTTT
D: TRBD1; size: once; V: TRBV10-3; J: TRBJ1-5; CDR3: CAIRETGKGLNQPQHF; DNA: TGTGCCATCAGGGAGACAGGGAAGGGACTCAATCAGCCCCAGCATTTT
D: .; size: .; V: TRBV9; J: TRBJ2-5; CDR3: CASSAHETQYF; DNA: TGTGCCAGCAGTGCACACGAGACCCAGTACTTC
D: .; size: few; V: TRBV5-6; J: TRBJ2-1; CDR3: CASSLDAAYNEQFF; DNA: TGTGCCAGCAGCTTGGATGCGGCATACAATGAGCAGTTCTTC
D: .; size: many; V: TRBV28; J: TRBJ2-7; CDR3: CASTFSPPSASYEQYF; DNA: TGTGCCAGCACTTTTAGCCCTCCTAGCGCGTCCTACGAGCAGTACTTC
D: TRBD2; size: few; V: TRBV7-2; J: TRBJ2-1; CDR3: CASSPSGTTINEQFF; DNA: TGTGCCAGCAGCCCCAGTGGGACTACAATAAATGAGCAGTTCTTC
D: .; size: .; V: TRBV13; J: TRBJ2-7; CDR3: CASSSNPGTPSSYNEQYF; DNA: TGTGCCAGCAGCTCAAACCCGGGGACTCCCAGCTCCTACAATGAGCAGTACTTC
D: .; size: few; V: TRBV25-1; J: TRBJ1-1; CDR3: CASSEYMWAGEAFF; DNA: TGTGCCAGCAGTGAATATATGTGGGCAGGGGAGGCTTTCTTT
D: .; size: .; V: TRBV11-2; J: TRBJ2-7; CDR3: CASSPLGGDFYEQYF; DNA: TGTGCCAGCAGCCCCCTCGGGGGAGACTTCTACGAGCAGTACTTC
D: TRBD1; size: .; V: TRBV4-2; J: TRBJ1-2; CDR3: CASSQAPQGVYGYTF; DNA: TGTGCCAGCAGCCAAGCGCCCCAGGGGGTCTATGGCTACACCTTC
D: .; size: .; V: TRBV4-2; J: TRBJ2-3; CDR3: CASSQEIRGSTDTQYF; DNA: TGTGCCAGCAGCCAAGAGATTCGCGGGAGCACAGATACGCAGTATTTT
D: TRBD1; size: .; V: TRBV5-5; J: TRBJ2-7; CDR3: CASSLADRGSGSYEQYF; DNA: TGTGCCAGCAGCTTGGCGGACAGGGGGTCCGGGTCCTACGAGCAGTACTTC
D: .; size: few; V: TRBV5-5; J: TRBJ2-1; CDR3: CASSWTPILSYNEQFF; DNA: TGTGCCAGCAGCTGGACGCCGATCCTCTCCTACAATGAGCAGTTCTTC
D: .; size: .; V: TRBV21-1; J: TRBJ2-2; CDR3: CASSKESPTQGNTGELFF; DNA: TGTGCCAGCAGCAAAGAGAGTCCAACACAGGGCAACACCGGGGAGCTGTTTTTT
D: TRBD1; size: few; V: TRBV5-1; J: TRBJ2-3; CDR3: CASSERGLTSTDTQYF; DNA: TGCGCCAGCAGCGAAAGGGGGCTAACTAGCACAGATACGCAGTATTTT
D: .; size: .; V: TRBV2; J: TRBJ1-2; CDR3: CASRQAYGYIF; DNA: TGTGCCAGCAGACAGGCCTATGGCTACATCTTC
D: .; size: few; V: TRBV27; J: TRBJ1-6; CDR3: CASSPTGKSYNSPLHF; DNA: TGTGCCAGCAGTCCCACAGGGAAGTCCTATAATTCACCCCTCCACTTT
D: TRBD2; size: .; V: TRBV9; J: TRBJ2-1; CDR3: CASSGRLAGSSYNEQFF; DNA: TGTGCCAGCAGCGGACGGTTAGCGGGTAGCTCCTACAATGAGCAGTTCTTC
D: .; size: many; V: TRBV7-2; J: TRBJ2-3; CDR3: CASSFTGQGTDTQYF; DNA: TGTGCCAGCAGCTTTACCGGACAAGGCACAGATACGCAGTATTTT
D: .; size: few; V: TRBV5-1; J: TRBJ1-1; CDR3: CASSLSLAGGTEAFF; DNA: TGCGCCAGCAGCTTGAGTTTGGCGGGGGGGACTGAAGCTTTCTTT